The source of this T cell receptor (beta chain) is a study of Ad26.COV2.S vaccination and SARS-CoV-2 variants. Study-wide points: CD8+ and CD4+ T cells specific for spike reportedly responded with substantial breadth after vaccination. Placebo and vaccine recipients had non-spike TCR breadth that was similar.

Treatment specified: approximately 18 received Ad26.COV2.S at low or high dose, single or two shots; roughly 5 received placebo; per-sample allocation not given. Vaccine and placebo recipients were sampled on day 63 after the first injection. A Boston donor was an adult aged 18-55 years. Notes on this clone: As yet, its antigen is unknown.

Data came from immunoSEQ multiplex PCR; TCRdb stores just in-frame clones and leaves some out. The repertoire includes 350,000 to 500,000 clones, about 90% of them detected once, and about 4.4% sits in the top ten. J lost 3 bases, V lost 4 bases, and 6 bases had no gene match. CDR1 is LNHNV, CDR2 YYDKDF, per germline (reference sequence). CDR3 length: 16 residues. This sequence originates from a person aged 18-60 years who received the Ad26.COV2.S COVID-19 vaccine or a placebo. The sample consisted of peripheral blood, taken in a trial of Ad26.COV2.S vaccine versus placebo. The genes are TRBV15 and TRBJ2-2; 9 positions match TRBD1. In nucleotides, the CDR3 is TGTGCCACCAGCAAAGGACAGGGGCCGTACACCGGGGAGCTGTTTTTT. This sequence encodes CATSKGQGPYTGELFF.